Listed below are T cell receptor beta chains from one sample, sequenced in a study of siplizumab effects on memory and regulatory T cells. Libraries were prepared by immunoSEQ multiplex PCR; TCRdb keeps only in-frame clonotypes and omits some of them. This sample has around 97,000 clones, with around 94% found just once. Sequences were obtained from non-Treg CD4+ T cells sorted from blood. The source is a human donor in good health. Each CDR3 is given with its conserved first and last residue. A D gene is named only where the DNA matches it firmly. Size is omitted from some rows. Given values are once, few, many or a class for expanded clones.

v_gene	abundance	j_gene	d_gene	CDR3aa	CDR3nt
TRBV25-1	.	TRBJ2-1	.	CASSKRKGASGDNEQFF	TGTGCCAGCAGTAAGCGAAAGGGGGCTAGCGGCGACAATGAGCAGTTCTTC
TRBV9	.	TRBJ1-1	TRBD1	CASSVGTGMGNTEAFF	TGTGCCAGCAGCGTCGGGACAGGGATGGGAAACACTGAAGCTTTCTTT
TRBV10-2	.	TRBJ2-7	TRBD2	CASRESGRAYEQYF	TGCGCCAGCAGGGAGAGCGGGAGGGCCTACGAGCAGTACTTC
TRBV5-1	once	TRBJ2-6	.	CASSLPRASPSGANVLTF	TGCGCCAGCAGCTTGCCGAGAGCAAGCCCCTCTGGGGCCAACGTCCTGACTTTC
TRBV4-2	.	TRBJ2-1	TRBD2	CASSQGRSGRRYNEQFF	TGTGCCAGCAGCCAAGGCAGGAGCGGGAGGAGATACAATGAGCAGTTCTTC
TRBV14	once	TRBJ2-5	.	CASSQDSLVGTQYF	TGTGCCAGCAGCCAAGATTCCCTAGTCGGGACCCAGTACTTC
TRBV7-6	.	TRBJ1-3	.	CASSLGVSGNTIYF	TGTGCCAGCAGCTTAGGGGTCTCTGGAAACACCATATATTTT
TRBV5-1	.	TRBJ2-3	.	CASSTQAISDTQYF	TGCGCCAGCAGCACACAAGCGATATCGGATACGCAGTATTTT
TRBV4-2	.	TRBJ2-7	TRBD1	CASSQDPGTGAYEQYF	TGTGCCAGCAGCCAAGATCCAGGGACAGGGGCCTACGAGCAGTACTTC
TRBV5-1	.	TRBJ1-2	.	CASSLASEGSGYTF	TGCGCCAGCAGCCTGGCGAGTGAGGGAAGCGGCTACACCTTC
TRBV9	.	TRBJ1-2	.	CASSLGGNGGYTF	TGTGCCAGCAGCTTAGGGGGGAATGGTGGCTACACCTTC
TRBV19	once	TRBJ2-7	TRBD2	CASSTPTSGSYYEQYF	TGTGCCAGTAGTACCCCGACTAGCGGTTCGTACTACGAGCAGTACTTC
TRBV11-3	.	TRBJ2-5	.	CASSLNWGETQYF	TGTGCCAGCAGCTTAAATTGGGGGGAGACCCAGTACTTC
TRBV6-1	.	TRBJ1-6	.	CASGPNRNSPLHF	TGTGCCAGCGGCCCCAACAGGAATTCACCCCTCCACTTT
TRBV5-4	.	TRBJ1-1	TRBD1	CASSPHTGVKNTEAFF	TGTGCCAGCAGCCCCCACACAGGGGTCAAGAACACTGAAGCTTTCTTT
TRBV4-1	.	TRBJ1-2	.	CASSQTGKHGYTF	TGCGCCAGCAGCCAAACAGGGAAGCATGGCTACACCTTC
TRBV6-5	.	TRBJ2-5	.	CASSYSRIQETQYF	TGTGCCAGCAGTTACTCCCGGATTCAAGAGACCCAGTACTTC
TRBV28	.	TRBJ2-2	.	CASSLGPFNTGELFF	TGTGCCAGCAGTTTAGGACCTTTCAACACCGGGGAGCTGTTTTTT
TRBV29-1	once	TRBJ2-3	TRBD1	CSVEDSLQGSTDTQYF	TGCAGCGTTGAAGATTCGTTACAGGGGAGCACAGATACGCAGTATTTT
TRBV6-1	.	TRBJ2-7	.	CASGIPSGYEQYF	TGTGCCAGCGGGATACCGAGCGGCTACGAGCAGTACTTC
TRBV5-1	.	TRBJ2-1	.	CASSLVGLGRGAVNEQFF	TGCGCCAGCAGCTTGGTCGGGTTGGGCAGGGGAGCGGTCAATGAGCAGTTCTTC
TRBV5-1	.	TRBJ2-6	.	CASSFEGSGANVLTF	TGCGCCAGCAGCTTTGAGGGTTCTGGGGCCAACGTCCTGACTTTC
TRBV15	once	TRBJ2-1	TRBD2	CATSRRLAGLYNEQFF	TGTGCCACCAGCCGAAGGTTAGCGGGACTCTACAATGAGCAGTTCTTC
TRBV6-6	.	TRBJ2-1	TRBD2	CASSRERDGNNEQFF	TGTGCCAGCAGCCGAGAGCGGGACGGGAACAATGAGCAGTTCTTC
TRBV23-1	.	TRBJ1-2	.	CASSPAASKNGYTF	TGCGCCAGCAGTCCTGCGGCGTCTAAGAATGGCTACACCTTC
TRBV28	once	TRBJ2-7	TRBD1	CASRPTDRGTRYEQYF	TGTGCCAGCAGGCCTACAGACAGGGGGACCCGCTACGAGCAGTACTTC
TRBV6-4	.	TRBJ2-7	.	CATLDSSYEQYF	TGTGCCACACTAGACAGTTCCTACGAGCAGTACTTC
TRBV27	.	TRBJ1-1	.	CASSFARVSRNSEAFF	TGTGCCAGCAGTTTTGCGAGGGTTAGTAGGAATTCCGAAGCTTTCTTT
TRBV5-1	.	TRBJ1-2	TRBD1	CASSLTGAIDGYTF	TGCGCCAGCAGCTTGACAGGGGCAATTGACGGCTACACCTTC
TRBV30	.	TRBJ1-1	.	CAWSPGRNTEAFF	TGTGCCTGGAGCCCGGGCAGGAACACTGAAGCTTTCTTT
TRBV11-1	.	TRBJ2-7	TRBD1	CASSSDRVSYEQYF	TGTGCCAGCAGCTCGGACAGGGTCAGCTACGAGCAGTACTTC
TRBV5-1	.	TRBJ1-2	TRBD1	CASSLSGTGVGGYTF	TGCGCCAGCAGCTTGTCCGGGACAGGGGTAGGTGGCTACACCTTC
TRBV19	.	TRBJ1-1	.	CASTKPRGRTEAFF	TGTGCCAGTACCAAACCGCGGGGACGGACTGAAGCTTTCTTT
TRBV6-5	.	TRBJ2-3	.	CASSHGALSTDTQYF	TGTGCCAGCAGCCATGGGGCTCTAAGCACAGATACGCAGTATTTT
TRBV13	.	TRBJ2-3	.	CASSLVRDTQYF	TGTGCCAGCAGCTTAGTGAGAGATACGCAGTATTTT
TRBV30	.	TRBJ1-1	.	CAWSSRTDTEAFF	TGTGCCTGGAGTTCAAGGACAGACACTGAAGCTTTCTTT
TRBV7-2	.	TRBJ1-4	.	CASSLVRTANEKLFF	TGTGCCAGCAGCTTAGTTAGGACAGCTAATGAAAAACTGTTTTTT
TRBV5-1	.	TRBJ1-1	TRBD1	CASSRSTGANTEAFF	TGCGCCAGCAGCCGTTCGACAGGGGCGAACACTGAAGCTTTCTTT
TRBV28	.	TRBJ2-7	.	CASSGVVLRAHEQYF	TGTGCCAGCAGTGGGGTGGTCCTACGAGCCCACGAGCAGTACTTC
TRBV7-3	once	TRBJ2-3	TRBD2	CASSLRGTSGSRDTQYF	TGTGCCAGCAGCTTAAGGGGCACTAGCGGGAGCAGAGATACGCAGTATTTT
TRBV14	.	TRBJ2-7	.	CASSRAGLPEQYF	TGTGCCAGCAGCCGGGCGGGGCTGCCCGAGCAGTACTTC
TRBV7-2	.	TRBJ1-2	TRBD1	CASSLETGGYGYTF	TGTGCCAGCAGCTTAGAGACAGGGGGGTATGGCTACACCTTC
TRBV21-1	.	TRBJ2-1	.	CASTSRTSGREGQFF	TGTGCCAGCACCTCGAGGACTAGCGGGAGGGAGGGGCAGTTCTTC
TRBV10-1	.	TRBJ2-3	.	CASSESPGGADTQYF	TGCGCCAGCAGTGAGTCTCCTGGAGGGGCAGATACGCAGTATTTT
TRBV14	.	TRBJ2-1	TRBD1	CASSQLGTGAYNEQFF	TGTGCCAGCAGCCAACTCGGGACAGGGGCCTACAATGAGCAGTTCTTC
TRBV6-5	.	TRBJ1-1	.	CASSDTRDTEAFF	TGTGCCAGCAGTGACACTCGGGACACTGAAGCTTTCTTT
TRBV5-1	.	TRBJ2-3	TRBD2	CASSLKASGNTDTQYF	TGCGCCAGCAGCTTGAAGGCTAGCGGGAACACAGATACGCAGTATTTT
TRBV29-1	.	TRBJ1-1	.	CSVDRGNTEAFF	TGCAGCGTTGACAGGGGGAACACTGAAGCTTTCTTT
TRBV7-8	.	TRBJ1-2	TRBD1	CASSLASLDRANYGYTF	TGTGCCAGCAGCTTAGCTTCCCTGGACAGGGCGAACTATGGCTACACCTTC
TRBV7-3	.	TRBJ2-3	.	CASSFGGTDTQYF	TGTGCCAGCAGCTTTGGGGGGACAGATACGCAGTATTTT
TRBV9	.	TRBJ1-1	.	CASSRGGENTEAFF	TGTGCCAGCAGCCGAGGAGGGGAGAACACTGAAGCTTTCTTT
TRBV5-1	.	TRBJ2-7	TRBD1	CASSHGTGDEQYF	TGCGCCAGCAGCCACGGGACAGGGGACGAGCAGTACTTC
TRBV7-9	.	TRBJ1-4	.	CASSLPLIEKLFF	TGTGCCAGCAGCTTACCCCTAATAGAAAAACTGTTTTTT
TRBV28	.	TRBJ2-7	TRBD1	CASYPTGEPYEQYF	TGTGCCAGCTATCCTACAGGGGAACCCTACGAGCAGTACTTC
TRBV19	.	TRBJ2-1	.	CASSYTRGNYNEQFF	TGTGCCAGTAGCTATACGAGGGGAAACTACAATGAGCAGTTCTTC